This TCR beta chain was recorded in a study of monozygotic twins with inflammatory bowel disease. The CDR3 is 14 residues long. Germline loops: CDR1 SGHTA, CDR2 FQGNSA. Used for each TCR library was roughly 3,700 ng of total RNA. The UMIs contained a 6-nucleotide sample barcode. They were added by template switching during cDNA synthesis. TCRdb re-called the 5' RACE reads and catalogs CDR3 proteins one per entry, DNA excluded. The table lists about 160,000 distinct CDR3 sequences. The chain carries TRBV7-2 and TRBJ1-1. This sequence originates from a human donor with ulcerative colitis or Crohn's disease, or a healthy co-twin of an affected twin (not recorded which). The specimen was blood. CDR3 sequence reads: CASSLEVGNTEAFF.